This TCR beta chain was sequenced during a study of T-cell reconstitution after alpha-beta-depleted transplantation in children. At least ten counts were recorded for this clonotype. The length of the CDR3 is 14 residues. The ends were cut back, 2 bases at V and 2 bases at J, with 10 bases in the middle. Looked up from germline, CDR1 is GTSNPN and CDR2 is SVGIG (reference sequence). Unique molecular identifiers were incorporated when the TCRbeta library was constructed. TCRdb independently ran MiXCR on the PCR reads; one entry per CDR3 protein. The data show around 400,000 distinct CDR3 sequences, with roughly 22% seen just once and around 4% held by the top ten.

The chain is built from TRBV30 and TRBJ2-1; D not certain. The material was PBMCs from the stem cell graft donor, obtained from the stem cell graft. This TCR was recovered from a human donor who donated a stem cell graft to a child with acute myeloid leukemia. The CDR3 reads CAWSPSATYNEQFF. The DNA of the CDR3 is TGTGCCTGGAGTCCCTCGGCGACCTACAATGAGCAGTTCTTC.